The rows below give T cell receptor beta chains drawn from one sample of a study of blood T cell repertoires in COVID-19. Produced via immunoSEQ multiplex PCR; TCRdb's table is partial and in-frame only. This sample has 150,000 to 200,000 clones, with approximately 81% found just once. Sequencing was performed on peripheral blood. Receptors originate from a human donor with acute or convalescent COVID-19. The donor label of this sample is uncertain. Each CDR3 is given with its conserved first and last residue. A D gene is named only where the DNA matches it firmly. Expanded clones are given a class, and other clones once, few, many or no size at all.

. TRBJ2-7 TRBD1 TRBV30 TGTGCCTGGAGTGTATGGGGACAGGGAACCTCCTACGAGCAGTACTTC CAWSVWGQGTSYEQYF
. TRBJ1-1 . TRBV6-2/TRBV6-3 TGTGCCAGCAGTCAAGCCGAGACAGGAAACACTGAAGCTTTCTTT CASSQAETGNTEAFF
few TRBJ1-2 . TRBV7-2 TGTGCCAGCAGCTTAGGACAGTACTATGGCTACACCTTC CASSLGQYYGYTF
many TRBJ2-5 TRBD2 TRBV30 TGTGCCTGGGAACTAGCGGGGCTTGGTACCCAGTACTTC CAWELAGLGTQYF
. TRBJ1-4 TRBD1 TRBV5-5 TGTGCCAGCAGCAGACAGGGGAGTAATGAAAAACTGTTTTTT CASSRQGSNEKLFF
. TRBJ2-1 TRBD2 TRBV5-6 TGTGCCAGCAGCTTGGGTCGGGGGAGCGGGATAGTACAGTTCTTC CASSLGRGSGIVQFF
. TRBJ2-3 TRBD2 TRBV5-1 TGCGCCAGCAACCAACTAGCGTATAGCACAGATACGCAGTATTTT CASNQLAYSTDTQYF
. TRBJ1-1 . TRBV7-2 TGTGCCAGCACCCACGGGGGGCTGGGAGACACTGAAGCTTTCTTT CASTHGGLGDTEAFF
. TRBJ2-7 TRBD1 TRBV27 TGTGCCAGCAAGCAAACAGGGGGCGGGCACGAGCAGTACTTC CASKQTGGGHEQYF
once TRBJ1-4 . TRBV7-3 TGTGCCAGCAGCCTTGGTGGGAGGAATAATGAAAAACTGTTTTTT CASSLGGRNNEKLFF
. TRBJ1-5 . TRBV4-2 TGTGCCAGCAGCCAAGATGTTGCGACAGGTGGTAGCAATCAGCCCCAGCATTTT CASSQDVATGGSNQPQHF
. TRBJ1-1 . TRBV6-8 TGTGCCAGCAGTTACTTGGGGAGGCGGACCCTGCAGGAGACTGAAGCTTTCTTT CASSYLGRRTLQETEAFF
. TRBJ2-1 TRBD1 TRBV5-1 TGCGCCAGCAGCGGCGACAGGGGGCCGGGAAATGAGCAGTTCTTC CASSGDRGPGNEQFF
. TRBJ1-2 . TRBV5-6 TGTGCCAGCAGCTTGGCGTACGGTTCCTATGGCTACACCTTC CASSLAYGSYGYTF
. TRBJ1-2 . TRBV7-8 TGTGCCAGCAGCCCCGCGGGGTATGGCTACACCTTC CASSPAGYGYTF
once TRBJ1-2 TRBD1 TRBV5-1 TGCGCCAGCAGCTTCCAGGGGGCCTCTGGCTACACCTTC CASSFQGASGYTF
. TRBJ1-5 . TRBV7-2 TGTGCCAGCAGCTTAGGGCATTATCAGCCCCAGCATTTT CASSLGHYQPQHF
. TRBJ2-1 . TRBV7-3 TGTGCCAGCAGCCCCGTCGGGGTTTACAATGAGCAGTTCTTC CASSPVGVYNEQFF
. TRBJ1-2 . TRBV7-3 TGTGCCAGCAGCTTAAGAGGGGGAGACTATGGCTACACCTTC CASSLRGGDYGYTF
. TRBJ1-3 . TRBV28 TGTGCCAGCAGTTTAACAGGGCGCTCTGGAAACACCATATATTTT CASSLTGRSGNTIYF
. TRBJ1-2 TRBD1 TRBV15 TGTGCCACCAGCAGAGATTGGGACAGGGTCTATGGCTACACCTTC CATSRDWDRVYGYTF
. TRBJ1-4 . TRBV27 TGTGCCAGCAGTCGACAGACTCTAAGGGGCAATGAAAAACTGTTTTTT CASSRQTLRGNEKLFF
few TRBJ2-2 . TRBV7-8 TGTGCCAGCAGCGTGACCCCCGGGGGAGGGGAGCTGTTTTTT CASSVTPGGGELFF
. TRBJ2-3 . TRBV7-2 TGTGCCAGCTCCAGGGTAGGCACAGATACGCAGTATTTT CASSRVGTDTQYF
. TRBJ1-5 . TRBV30 TGTGCCTGGAGTCGGGGGAGGGGACAGCCCCAGCATTTT CAWSRGRGQPQHF